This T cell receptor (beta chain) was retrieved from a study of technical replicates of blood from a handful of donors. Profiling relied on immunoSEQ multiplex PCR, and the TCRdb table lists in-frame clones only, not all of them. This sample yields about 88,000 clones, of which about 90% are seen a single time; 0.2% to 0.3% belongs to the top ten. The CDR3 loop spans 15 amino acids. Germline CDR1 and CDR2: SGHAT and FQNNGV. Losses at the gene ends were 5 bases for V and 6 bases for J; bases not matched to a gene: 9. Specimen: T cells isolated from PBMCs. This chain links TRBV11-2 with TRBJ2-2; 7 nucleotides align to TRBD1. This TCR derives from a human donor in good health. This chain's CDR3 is CASSRIRDRPGELFF. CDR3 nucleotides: TGTGCCAGCAGCCGCATACGGGACAGACCCGGGGAGCTGTTTTTT.